Presented here are 18 T cell receptor beta chains from one specimen sequenced in a study of T cell repertoires in cytomegalovirus infection. These receptors lack a known antigen. Each CDR3 protein is one row after TCRdb ran MiXCR on the reads. The sample includes approximately 730,000 distinct CDR3 sequences, approximately 32% seen only once; the top ten take approximately 14%. The sequences come from cultured CD8+ T cells from PBMCs, collected from culture after CMV antigen stimulation. These receptors were collected from a human donor in good health (CMV status not recorded). Some clones in this sample may be carry-over from other donors' samples.

This chain connects TRBV4-3 to TRBJ1-1; D not resolved. There are 15 residues in the CDR3. Per germline, CDR1 LGHNA and CDR2 YSLEER. V was clipped by 0 bases and J by 6 bases, with 14 bases between them. The CDR3 protein is CASSQDSGDYAEAFF. CDR3 bases: TGCGCCAGCAGCCAAGACTCCGGGGATTACGCTGAAGCTTTCTTT.

The V call is TRBV20-1, the J call TRBJ2-7; D gene uncertain. The CDR3 has 14 amino acids. CDR1 and CDR2 (germline): DFQATT, SNEGSKA (reference sequence). Trimming cost V 7 bases and J 1 base, with 17 bases left between them. The DNA for the CDR3 is TGCAGTGGATCCCCGATAAGCCTGTCCTACGAGCAGTACTTC. It codes for CSGSPISLSYEQYF.

The chain couples TRBV7-2 to TRBJ1-3, with D possibly matching TRBD1 (5 bases). The V and J ends lost 4 bases and 5 bases respectively, with 12 bases between them. The CDR3 spans 14 residues. Germline assignment: CDR1 SGHTA and CDR2 FQGNSA. CDR3 loop: CASSSPGSRNTIYF. For the CDR3, the DNA is TGTGCCAGCAGCTCTCCAGGGAGCAGAAACACCATATATTTT.

This chain connects TRBV25-1 to TRBJ1-5; 9 bases are shared with TRBD1. CDR3 length equals 18 residues. The ends lost 1 base at V and 2 bases at J; junction bases unmatched: 9. Germline lookup yields CDR1 MGHDK and CDR2 SYGVNS. This chain's CDR3 is CASSESYPDRGGNQPQHF. CDR3 bases: TGTGCCAGCAGTGAATCATACCCGGACAGGGGAGGCAATCAGCCCCAGCATTTT.

The table lists this clonotype with a few counts. The rearrangement links TRBV2 to TRBJ2-6, with TRBD1 identical over 9 bases. The CDR3 consists of 17 residues. CDR1 is SNHLY and CDR2 is FYNNEI in the germline V gene. The trim removed 1 base at V and 3 bases at J, leaving 4 bases unmatched. This chain's CDR3 is CASSEEGQGYGANVLTF. CDR3 nucleotides: TGTGCCAGCAGTGAAGAGGGACAGGGCTATGGGGCCAACGTCCTGACTTTC.

The chain uses TRBV20-1 and TRBJ2-7; tentative D call: TRBD2 (7 bases). The germline V gene has CDR1 DFQATT and CDR2 SNEGSKA (reference sequence). The V and J ends lost 5 bases and 4 bases respectively, with 15 bases between them. This CDR3 region has 13 residues. CDR3 amino acids: CSAPWGGQYEQYF. Written as DNA, the CDR3 is TGCAGTGCTCCATGGGGGGGCCAGTACGAGCAGTACTTC.

This clonotype was counted many times. The J gene is TRBJ2-2, the V gene TRBV7-8; D uncertain. The CDR3 loop spans 14 amino acids. Germline V gene lookup returns CDR1 SGHVS and CDR2 FQNEAQ. V lost 5 bases and J 1 base, leaving 8 bases between the germline ends. The CDR3 region is CASSMGRNTGELFF. The CDR3 coding sequence is TGTGCCAGCAGCATGGGCCGGAACACCGGGGAGCTGTTTTTT.

A note on this clonotype: An end of the junction does not agree with germline; a read error may underlie this. The J gene is TRBJ1-1, the V gene TRBV7-9; D not resolved. Germline-derived CDR1 and CDR2 are SEHNR and FQNEAQ (reference sequence). CDR3 size: 14 residues. CDR3 region: CASSLEQGNTETFF. As DNA, the CDR3 is TGTGCCAGCAGCTTAGAGCAAGGAAACACTGAAACTTTCTTT.

This clonotype was observed a handful of times. The genes are TRBV7-3 and TRBJ2-5; 9 nucleotides align to TRBD2. Germline trimming cut 5 bases from V and 1 base from J; bases unmatched to any gene: 8. The CDR3 runs 16 residues. The germline V gene has CDR1 SGHTA and CDR2 FQGTGA. CDR3 bases: TGTGCCAGCAGCGTCAGCGGGGGGCCTTTCCAAGAGACCCAGTACTTC. Encoded protein: CASSVSGGPFQETQYF.

V is TRBV2 and J is TRBJ2-1, with D perhaps matching TRBD1 or TRBD2 (5 bases each). Per germline, CDR1 SNHLY and CDR2 FYNNEI. V lost 4 bases and J lost 5, with 15 bases in between. The CDR3 consists of 15 residues. CDR3 nucleotide sequence: TGTGCCAGCAGTGGGGACGGGGTAGTAGACAATGAGCAGTTCTTC. This codes for CASSGDGVVDNEQFF. The full variable domain, with the rest looked up from reference TRBV2 and TRBJ2-1, is EPEVTQTPSHQVTQMGQEVILRCVPISNHLYFYWYRQILGQKVEFLVSFYNNEISEKSEIFDDQFSVERPDGSNFTLKIRSTKLEDSAMYFCASSGDGVVDNEQFFGPGTRLTVL.

The V and J genes are TRBV12-5 and TRBJ2-3, with D perhaps matching TRBD1 or TRBD2 (5 bases each). V lost 4 bases, J lost 2 bases, and 16 bases lay in between. Germline values: CDR1 LGHNT, CDR2 FRNRAP. The CDR3 consists of 16 residues. CDR3 in amino acids: CASGWGTDITTDTQYF. In nucleotides, the CDR3 is TGTGCTAGTGGTTGGGGGACGGACATCACCACAGATACGCAGTATTTT. Drawing the rest from reference TRBV12-5 and TRBJ2-3, the complete variable domain is DARVTQTPRHKVTEMGQEVTMRCQPILGHNTVFWYRQTMMQGLELLAYFRNRAPLDDSGMPKDRFSAEMPDATLATLKIQPSEPRDSAVYFCASGWGTDITTDTQYFGPGTRLTVL.

V and J are TRBV18 and TRBJ2-5, with a possible D match to TRBD1 (5 bases). V lost 4 bases and J 0 bases, leaving 15 bases between the germline ends. Germline CDR1 reads KGHSH; CDR2 reads LQKENI. CDR3 length: 16 residues. CDR3 protein: CASSLFDRSYQETQYF. The CDR3 region has the DNA TGTGCCAGCTCACTTTTCGACAGATCGTACCAAGAGACCCAGTACTTC.

CDR3 sequence reads: CASRGTGSDTQYF. The CDR3 DNA follows: TGTGCCAGCAGAGGGACAGGGTCAGATACGCAGTATTTT. V gene TRBV13 combines with J gene TRBJ2-3; 9 bases fit TRBD1. The CDR3 totals 13 residues. Germline loops: CDR1 PRHDT, CDR2 FYEKMQ (reference sequence). Losses at the gene ends were 6 bases for V and 4 bases for J; bases not matched to a gene: 2.

This clonotype occurred a few times. V gene TRBV4-3 combines with J gene TRBJ2-1; 8 bases align to TRBD2. Germline CDR1 reads LGHNA; CDR2 reads YSLEER. V dropped 6 bases and J dropped 5; count of bases not matched to a gene: 12. The CDR3 is 16 residues long. CDR3 in amino acids: CASSKGLTGGNNEQFF. In DNA form, the CDR3 reads TGCGCCAGCAGTAAGGGTCTAACGGGGGGGAACAATGAGCAGTTCTTC.

The chain has TRBV12-5 and TRBJ1-2; D unresolved. Per germline, CDR1 LGHNT and CDR2 FRNRAP. The CDR3 consists of 14 residues. V lost 1 base and J lost 2, with 8 bases in between. CDR3 amino acids: CASGLAGQNYGYTF. As DNA, the CDR3 is TGTGCTAGTGGTTTGGCCGGGCAGAACTATGGCTACACCTTC.

The chain links TRBV9 to TRBJ2-3; D unclear. This CDR3 contains 13 residues. The V end lost 2 bases, the J end lost 6 bases, and 10 bases lay between the germline ends. CDR1 and CDR2 from the germline V gene are SGDLS and YYNGEE. The chain's CDR3 is CASSVDLKDTQYF. The CDR3, as DNA: TGTGCCAGCAGCGTGGACCTGAAGGATACGCAGTATTTT.

This chain links TRBV6-5 with TRBJ1-2, with 9 bases identical to TRBD1. V lost 6 bases to trimming and J lost 6 bases; unmatched junction nucleotides: 5. The CDR3 extends over 13 amino acids. In germline, CDR1 is MNHEY, CDR2 SVGAGI. The CDR3 loop reads CASRLGQGHGYTF. For the CDR3, the DNA is TGTGCCAGCAGACTAGGACAGGGGCATGGCTACACCTTC.

As to this clonotype: The junction and the germline gene differ at one end; a read error may be behind it. The chain is built from TRBV7-3 and TRBJ2-1; perhaps TRBD1 as D (6 bases). Germline CDR1 SGHTA, CDR2 FQGTGA. The CDR3 runs to 13 residues. The CDR3 DNA sequence: TGTGCCAGCAGCCTAACAGGGTCCGATGAGCAGTTCTTC. Translation: CASSLTGSDEQFF.